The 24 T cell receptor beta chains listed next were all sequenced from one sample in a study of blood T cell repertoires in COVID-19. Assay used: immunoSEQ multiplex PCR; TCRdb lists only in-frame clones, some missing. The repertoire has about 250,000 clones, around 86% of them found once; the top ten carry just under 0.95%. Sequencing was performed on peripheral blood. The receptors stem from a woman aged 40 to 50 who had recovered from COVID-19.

The CDR3 spells CAISDPLGQGASDTQYF. The CDR3 DNA is TGTGCCATCAGTGACCCCCTGGGGCAGGGGGCGTCAGATACGCAGTATTTT. The rearrangement uses TRBV10-3 and TRBJ2-3, with TRBD1 matching 8 bases. Trimming took 3 bases from V and 4 from J; bases not matched to a gene: 12. CDR1 and CDR2 (germline): ENHRY, SYGVKD. This CDR3 is 17 amino acids long.

CDR3 nucleotides: TGTGCCAGCAGCCAAGGCGGCAGTGCGGGAGGGACCCAGTACTTC. As protein: CASSQGGSAGGTQYF. This chain connects TRBV4-2 to TRBJ2-5; TRBD2 matches at 8 bases. V dropped 1 base and J dropped 7; count of bases not matched to a gene: 8. Germline V CDR1 and CDR2: LGHNA, YNFKEQ. The CDR3 is 15 residues long.

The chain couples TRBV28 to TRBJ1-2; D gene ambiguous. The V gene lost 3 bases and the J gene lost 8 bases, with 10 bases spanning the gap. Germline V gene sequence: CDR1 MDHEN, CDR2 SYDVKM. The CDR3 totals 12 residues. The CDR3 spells CASSLGPAGYTF. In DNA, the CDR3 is TGTGCCAGCAGTTTGGGCCCCGCGGGCTACACCTTC.

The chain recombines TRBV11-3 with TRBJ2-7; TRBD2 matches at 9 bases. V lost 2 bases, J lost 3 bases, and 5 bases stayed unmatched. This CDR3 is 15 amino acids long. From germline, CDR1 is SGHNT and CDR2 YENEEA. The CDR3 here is CASSLLASGNYEQYF. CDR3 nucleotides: TGTGCCAGCAGCTTATTGGCTAGCGGGAACTACGAGCAGTACTTC.

The CDR3 region has the DNA TGTGCCAGCGGCCTCATAGGGGCAGATACGCAGTATTTT. Its protein product is CASGLIGADTQYF. This chain links TRBV7-2 with TRBJ2-3, with TRBD1 as a possible D gene (5 bases). The CDR3 loop spans 13 amino acids. V lost 8 bases to trimming and J lost 4 bases, with 13 bases between them. The germline V gene has CDR1 SGHTA and CDR2 FQGNSA.

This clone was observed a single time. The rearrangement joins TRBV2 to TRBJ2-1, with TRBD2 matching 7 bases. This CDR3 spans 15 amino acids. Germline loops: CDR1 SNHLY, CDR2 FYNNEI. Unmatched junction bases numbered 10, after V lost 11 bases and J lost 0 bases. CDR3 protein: CAAQRPSGSYNEQFF. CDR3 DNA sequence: TGTGCCGCGCAAAGGCCTAGCGGCTCCTACAATGAGCAGTTCTTC.

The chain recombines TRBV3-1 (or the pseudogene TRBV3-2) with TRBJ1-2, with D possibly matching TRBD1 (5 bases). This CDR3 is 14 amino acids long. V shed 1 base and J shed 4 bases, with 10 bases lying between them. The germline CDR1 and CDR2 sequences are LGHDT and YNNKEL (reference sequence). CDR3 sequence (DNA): TGTGCCAGCAGCCAAGGGGAGGGGACCTATGGCTACACCTTC. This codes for CASSQGEGTYGYTF.

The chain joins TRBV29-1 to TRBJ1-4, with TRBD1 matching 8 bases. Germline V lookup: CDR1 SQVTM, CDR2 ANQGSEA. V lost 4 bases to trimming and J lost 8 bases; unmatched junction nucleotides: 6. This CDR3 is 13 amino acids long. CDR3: CSVADRVDEKLFF. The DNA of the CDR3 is TGCAGCGTTGCGGACAGGGTAGACGAAAAACTGTTTTTT.

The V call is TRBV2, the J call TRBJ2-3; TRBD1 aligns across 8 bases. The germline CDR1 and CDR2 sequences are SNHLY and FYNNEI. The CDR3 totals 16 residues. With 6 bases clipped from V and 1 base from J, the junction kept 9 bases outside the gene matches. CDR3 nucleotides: TGTGCCAGCAGGGGGTGGACAGGGTTAGGCACAGATACGCAGTATTTT. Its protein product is CASRGWTGLGTDTQYF.

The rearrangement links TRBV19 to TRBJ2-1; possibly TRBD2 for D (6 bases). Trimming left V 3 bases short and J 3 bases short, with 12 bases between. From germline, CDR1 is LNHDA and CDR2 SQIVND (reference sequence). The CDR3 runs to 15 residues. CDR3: CASSIPGSIYNEQFF. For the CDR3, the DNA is TGTGCCAGTAGTATTCCCGGGAGTATCTACAATGAGCAGTTCTTC. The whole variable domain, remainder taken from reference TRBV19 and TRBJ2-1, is DGGITQSPKYLFRKEGQNVTLSCEQNLNHDAMYWYRQDPGQGLRLIYYSQIVNDFQKGDIAEGYSVSREKKESFPLTVTSAQKNPTAFYLCASSIPGSIYNEQFFGPGTRLTVL.

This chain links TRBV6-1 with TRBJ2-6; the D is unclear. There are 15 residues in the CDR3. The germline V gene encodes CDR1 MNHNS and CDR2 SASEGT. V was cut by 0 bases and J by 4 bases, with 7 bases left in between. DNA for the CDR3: TGTGCCAGCAGTGAAGCTGTTTCGGGGGCCAACGTCCTGACTTTC. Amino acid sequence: CASSEAVSGANVLTF.

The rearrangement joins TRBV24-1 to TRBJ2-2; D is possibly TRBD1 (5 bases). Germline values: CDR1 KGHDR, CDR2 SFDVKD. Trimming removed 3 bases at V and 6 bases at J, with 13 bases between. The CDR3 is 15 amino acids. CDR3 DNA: TGTGCCACCAGTGATCCACAGGAAAGGGCCGGGGAGCTGTTTTTT. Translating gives CATSDPQERAGELFF.

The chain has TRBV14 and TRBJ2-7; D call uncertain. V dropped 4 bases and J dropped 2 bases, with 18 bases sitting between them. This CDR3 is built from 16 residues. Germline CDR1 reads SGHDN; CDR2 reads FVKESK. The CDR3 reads CASSPPLTSPAYEQYF. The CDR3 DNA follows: TGTGCCAGCAGCCCCCCACTAACTTCTCCAGCCTACGAGCAGTACTTC.

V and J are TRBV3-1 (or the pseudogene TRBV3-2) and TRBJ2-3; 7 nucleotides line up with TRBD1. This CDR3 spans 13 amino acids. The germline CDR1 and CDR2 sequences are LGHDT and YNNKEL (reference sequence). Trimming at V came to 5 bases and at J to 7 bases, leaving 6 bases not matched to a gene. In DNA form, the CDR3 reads TGTGCCAGCAGCTCGCACAGGGGTAATACGCAGTATTTT. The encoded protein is CASSSHRGNTQYF.

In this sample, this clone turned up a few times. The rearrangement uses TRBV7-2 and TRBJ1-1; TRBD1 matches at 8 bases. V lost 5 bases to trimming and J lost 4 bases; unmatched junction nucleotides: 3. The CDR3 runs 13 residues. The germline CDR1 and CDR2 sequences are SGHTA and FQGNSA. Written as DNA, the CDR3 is TGTGCCAGCAGCGTACAGGGGGGCACTGAAGCTTTCTTT. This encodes CASSVQGGTEAFF.

The CDR3 sequence: CASTGGVIGELFF. The CDR3 DNA reads TGTGCCAGCACCGGGGGGGTAATCGGGGAGCTGTTTTTT. This chain links TRBV9 with TRBJ2-2, with TRBD2 identical over 8 bases. The CDR3 length is 13 residues. Germline CDR1 reads SGDLS; CDR2 reads YYNGEE. V was clipped by 6 bases and J by 7 bases; unmatched bases: 5.

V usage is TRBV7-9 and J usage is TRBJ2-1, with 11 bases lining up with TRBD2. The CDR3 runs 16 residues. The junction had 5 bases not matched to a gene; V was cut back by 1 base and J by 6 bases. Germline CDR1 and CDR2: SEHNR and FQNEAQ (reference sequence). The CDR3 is CASSLEGTSGSNEQFF. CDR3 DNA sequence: TGTGCCAGCAGCTTAGAAGGGACTAGCGGCTCCAATGAGCAGTTCTTC.

The CDR3 is CASSPQSYEQYF. CDR3 bases: TGTGCCAGCAGCCCCCAGTCCTACGAGCAGTACTTC. V is TRBV9 and J is TRBJ2-7, with D unresolved. This CDR3 is 12 amino acids long. V lost 4 bases to trimming and J lost 1 base, with 6 bases between them. Germline V gives CDR1 SGDLS, CDR2 YYNGEE. Using reference TRBV9 and TRBJ2-7 for the parts outside the CDR3, the full variable domain is DSGVTQTPKHLITATGQRVTLRCSPRSGDLSVYWYQQSLDQGLQFLIQYYNGEERAKGNILERFSAQQFPDLHSELNLSSLELGDSALYFCASSPQSYEQYFGPGTRLTVT.

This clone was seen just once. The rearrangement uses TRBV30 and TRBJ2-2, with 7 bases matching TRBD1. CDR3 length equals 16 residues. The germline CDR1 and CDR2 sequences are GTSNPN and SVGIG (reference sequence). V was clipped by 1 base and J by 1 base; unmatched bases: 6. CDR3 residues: CAWSDRRGRNTGELFF. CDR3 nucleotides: TGTGCCTGGAGTGATCGAAGGGGGCGGAACACCGGGGAGCTGTTTTTT.

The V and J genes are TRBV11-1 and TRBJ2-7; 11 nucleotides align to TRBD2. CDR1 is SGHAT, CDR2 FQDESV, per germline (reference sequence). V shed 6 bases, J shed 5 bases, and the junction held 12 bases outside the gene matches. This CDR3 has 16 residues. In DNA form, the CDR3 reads TGTGCCAGCAGTGCTGGACTAGCGGGTAGGAACGACGAGCAGTACTTC. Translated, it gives CASSAGLAGRNDEQYF.

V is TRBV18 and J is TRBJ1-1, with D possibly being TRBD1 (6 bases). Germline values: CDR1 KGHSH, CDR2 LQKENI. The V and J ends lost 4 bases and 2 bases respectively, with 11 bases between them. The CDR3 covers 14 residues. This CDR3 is CASSLEDRNTEAFF. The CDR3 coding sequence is TGTGCCAGCTCACTCGAGGACAGAAACACTGAAGCTTTCTTT.

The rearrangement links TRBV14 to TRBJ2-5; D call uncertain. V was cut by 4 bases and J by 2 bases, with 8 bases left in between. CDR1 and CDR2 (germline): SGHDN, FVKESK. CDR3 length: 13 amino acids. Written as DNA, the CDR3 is TGTGCCAGCAGCCCTCGAACACAAGAGACCCAGTACTTC. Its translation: CASSPRTQETQYF.

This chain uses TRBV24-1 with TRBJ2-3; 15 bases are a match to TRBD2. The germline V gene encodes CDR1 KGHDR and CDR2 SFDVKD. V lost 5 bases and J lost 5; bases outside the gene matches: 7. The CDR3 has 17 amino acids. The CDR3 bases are TGTGCCACCAGTGCCAGGGGACTAGCGGGAGGTTTAGATACGCAGTATTTT. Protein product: CATSARGLAGGLDTQYF.

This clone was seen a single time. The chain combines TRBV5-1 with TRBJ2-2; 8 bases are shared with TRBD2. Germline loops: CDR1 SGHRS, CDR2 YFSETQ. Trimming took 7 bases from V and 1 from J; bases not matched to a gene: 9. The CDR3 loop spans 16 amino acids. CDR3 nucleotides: TGCGCCAGCGCCCGGGAGGGCGGGAGGAACACCGGGGAGCTGTTTTTT. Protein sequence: CASAREGGRNTGELFF. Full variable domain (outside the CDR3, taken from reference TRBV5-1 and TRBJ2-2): KAGVTQTPRYLIKTRGQQVTLSCSPISGHRSVSWYQQTPGQGLQFLFEYFSETQRNKGNFPGRFSGRQFSNSRSEMNVSTLELGDSALYLCASAREGGRNTGELFFGEGSRLTVL.